This T cell receptor beta chain was retrieved from a study of human T cells and chemical hapten exposure. Per the original data handling: Samples contained a median of about 100,000 TCRs, with a range of roughly 20,000 to 750,000. MiXCR was run by TCRdb on the RACE reads, yielding one entry per CDR3 protein. TCRdb, rather than the study authors, made the V and J calls. The data contain about 90,000 distinct CDR3 sequences, 10% of them singletons. The sample holds many counts of this clonotype. Germline values: CDR1 MNHEY, CDR2 SVGAGI. The ends were cut back, 3 bases at V and 6 bases at J, with 14 bases in the middle. The CDR3 length is 14 residues. As for time point: patch test 1, 2 weeks after DPC sensitization. Treatment given: therapeutic diphenylcyclopropenone sensitization with weekly scalp DPC.

This TCR was recovered from a middle-aged man with alopecia areata. Some clones in this sample may be carry-over from other donors' samples. This specimen was whole blood, taken in connection with sensitization to the hapten diphenylcyclopropenone (DPC). J is TRBJ1-2 and V is TRBV6-5; D unclear. The CDR3 nucleotides are TGTGCCAGCAGTTATTTCACGGAGCCGAATGGCTACACCTTC. It translates to CASSYFTEPNGYTF.